These 31 T cell receptor beta chains were all obtained from the same sample, sequenced in a study of blood T cell repertoires in COVID-19. Sequenced by immunoSEQ multiplex PCR; TCRdb stores in-frame clones only, minus some. The repertoire holds about 260,000 clones, 87% seen once, with about 1.6% in the top ten. Sequencing used peripheral blood. Every receptor here comes from a woman between 40 and 50 years old who had recovered from COVID-19.

V and J are TRBV20-1 and TRBJ2-7, with a possible D match to TRBD1 (5 bases). This CDR3 contains 13 residues. V shed 3 bases and J shed 0 bases, with 9 bases lying between them. Per the germline V gene, CDR1 is DFQATT and CDR2 is SNEGSKA (reference sequence). In DNA form, the CDR3 reads TGCAGTGCTAGTGTGGGGCCCTCCTACGAGCAGTACTTC. This gives the protein CSASVGPSYEQYF.

The V and J genes are TRBV15 and TRBJ2-3; perhaps TRBD2 as D (6 bases). CDR3 length equals 16 residues. Germline CDR1 LNHNV, CDR2 YYDKDF (reference sequence). The ends were cut back, 5 bases at V and 3 bases at J, with 18 bases in the middle. CDR3 sequence: CATSLGTPGGTDTQYF. Here the CDR3 DNA reads TGTGCCACCAGCCTCGGGACTCCTGGTGGGACAGATACGCAGTATTTT. Together with reference TRBV15 and TRBJ2-3, the CDR3 gives the full variable domain: DAMVIQNPRYQVTQFGKPVTLSCSQTLNHNVMYWYQQKSSQAPKLLFHYYDKDFNNEADTPDNFQSRRPNTSFCFLDIRSPGLGDTAMYLCATSLGTPGGTDTQYFGPGTRLTVL.

The chain combines TRBV9 with TRBJ1-5; D is ambiguous. This CDR3 has 14 residues. V dropped 4 bases and J dropped 0 bases, with 8 bases sitting between them. In germline, CDR1 is SGDLS, CDR2 YYNGEE. The CDR3 spells CASSLQASNQPQHF. The CDR3 DNA reads as TGTGCCAGCAGCCTCCAGGCTAGCAATCAGCCCCAGCATTTT.

The genes are TRBV7-8 and TRBJ2-1; 8 bases align to TRBD2. CDR1 is SGHVS, CDR2 FQNEAQ, per germline. J gave up 3 bases and V 4 bases, and 8 bases lay outside the gene matches. The CDR3 length is 16 residues. The CDR3 loop reads CASSYVSGGFYNEQFF. The CDR3, as DNA: TGTGCCAGCAGCTATGTGTCGGGGGGGTTCTACAATGAGCAGTTCTTC.

The CDR3 coding sequence is TGTGCCAGCTCACCAGAGGAGGGGCTGAGGTACACCTTC. Translating gives CASSPEEGLRYTF. The rearrangement joins TRBV18 to TRBJ1-2; D is perhaps TRBD1 (5 bases). Germline values: CDR1 KGHSH, CDR2 LQKENI. V was clipped by 2 bases and J by 11 bases, with 15 bases between them. This CDR3 comprises 13 residues.

The chain is built from TRBV2 and TRBJ1-3; 11 bases map to TRBD1. Trimming took 4 bases from V and 7 from J; bases not matched to a gene: 0. The CDR3 totals 13 residues. Per the germline V gene, CDR1 is SNHLY and CDR2 is FYNNEI. This CDR3 is CASSGDRGNTIYF. In nucleotides, the CDR3 is TGTGCCAGCAGTGGGGACAGGGGGAACACCATATATTTT.

J is TRBJ1-2 and V is TRBV19; D unresolved. The CDR3 has 15 amino acids. V lost 5 bases and J lost 8, with 21 bases in between. Per the germline V gene, CDR1 is LNHDA and CDR2 is SQIVND (reference sequence). Here the CDR3 DNA reads TGTGCCAGTAGTCCCGGACTGGTTTTCGAATTAGGCTACACCTTC. Translating it yields CASSPGLVFELGYTF.

This CDR3 reads CASSQLRGAMNTEAFF. CDR3 in DNA: TGTGCCAGCAGCCAACTCAGGGGTGCCATGAACACTGAAGCTTTCTTT. The rearrangement uses TRBV3-1 (or the pseudogene TRBV3-2) and TRBJ1-1, with D maybe TRBD1 (6 bases). The CDR3 has 16 amino acids. CDR1 LGHDT and CDR2 YNNKEL come from the germline V gene (reference sequence). V was pared by 2 bases and J by 0 bases, with 13 bases between.

V gene TRBV7-9 combines with J gene TRBJ1-2; 10 bases agree with TRBD1. This CDR3 is built from 16 residues. Germline V gene sequence: CDR1 SEHNR, CDR2 FQNEAQ (reference sequence). J gave up 4 bases and V 2 bases, and 7 bases lay outside the gene matches. CDR3 DNA: TGTGCCAGCAGCTTAACAGGACAGGGGGAGGTCTATGGCTACACCTTC. Translating gives CASSLTGQGEVYGYTF. Based on the CDR3 plus reference TRBV7-9 and TRBJ1-2, the full variable domain is DTGVSQNPRHKITKRGQNVTFRCDPISEHNRLYWYRQTLGQGPEFLTYFQNEAQLEKSRLLSDRFSAERPKGSFSTLEIQRTEQGDSAMYLCASSLTGQGEVYGYTFGSGTRLTVV.

V and J are TRBV25-1 and TRBJ2-7, with TRBD1 matching over 10 bases. Germline CDR1 reads MGHDK; CDR2 reads SYGVNS. With 6 bases clipped from V and 5 bases from J, the junction kept 19 bases outside the gene matches. CDR3 length: 18 residues. CDR3: CASSPYLDTGTGDDEQYF. In DNA, the CDR3 is TGTGCCAGCAGCCCCTACTTGGATACTGGGACAGGGGACGACGAGCAGTACTTC.

The CDR3 coding sequence is TGTGCCAGCAGTGAAGCGCTTCCGGGACAGGGGACTCAGGGACTGTTTTTT. This gives the protein CASSEALPGQGTQGLFF. The J gene is TRBJ1-4, the V gene TRBV6-1; 10 nucleotides align to TRBD1. The CDR3 consists of 17 residues. Germline V gives CDR1 MNHNS, CDR2 SASEGT. The trim removed 0 bases at V and 13 bases at J, leaving 14 bases unmatched.

DNA for the CDR3: TGTGCCAGCAGCCCGGGTGGGGCGGTGAGCACTGAAGCTTTCTTT. It is translated as CASSPGGAVSTEAFF. The chain couples TRBV9 to TRBJ1-1; TRBD1 might be the D (5 bases). The CDR3 totals 15 residues. The germline V and J ends were trimmed by 4 bases and 4 bases, with 17 bases remaining between them. Germline CDR1 is SGDLS and CDR2 is YYNGEE.

The genes are TRBV19 and TRBJ1-1, with 9 bases matching TRBD1. V was pared by 0 bases and J by 4 bases, with 21 bases of the junction left unmatched. The CDR3 covers 21 residues. Germline values: CDR1 LNHDA, CDR2 SQIVND (reference sequence). As DNA, the CDR3 is TGTGCCAGTAGTATAGAACTCCTGATACCGGGACAGGGTCGATGGACCACTGAAGCTTTCTTT. Amino acids: CASSIELLIPGQGRWTTEAFF.

CDR3 in DNA: TGTGCCAGCAGCCGGCGGGGACAGGGAGGCCAAGAGACCCAGTACTTC. The encoded protein is CASSRRGQGGQETQYF. This chain links TRBV3-1 (or the pseudogene TRBV3-2) with TRBJ2-5; 9 bases match TRBD1. J lost 1 base, V lost 4 bases, and 7 bases had no gene match. This CDR3 is 16 amino acids long. Germline loops: CDR1 LGHDT, CDR2 YNNKEL (reference sequence).

V is TRBV5-5 and J is TRBJ1-2; D is undetermined. Trimming took off 4 bases at V and 5 bases at J, with 21 bases between the two ends. Germline V gene data show CDR1 as SGHKS and CDR2 as YYEKEE (reference sequence). The CDR3 extends over 16 amino acids. The chain's CDR3 is CASSAFTRELSYGYTF. The CDR3 region has the DNA TGTGCCAGCAGCGCCTTTACCCGGGAGCTAAGTTATGGCTACACCTTC.

This clone turned up a few times. V is TRBV6-2 or TRBV6-3 and J is TRBJ2-1; possibly TRBD2 for D (5 bases). Trimming cost V 4 bases and J 6 bases, with 10 bases left between them. From germline, CDR1 is MNHEY and CDR2 SVGEGT. This CDR3 is built from 13 residues. CDR3 nucleotide sequence: TGTGCCAGCAGTTTATGGCTAGCCAATGAGCAGTTCTTC. Translated, it gives CASSLWLANEQFF.

The chain is built from TRBV4-2 and TRBJ2-5; 8 nucleotides match TRBD2. V gave up 1 base and J gave up 5 bases; unmatched junction bases: 3. This CDR3 contains 14 residues. Germline V CDR1 and CDR2: LGHNA, YNFKEQ. As DNA, the CDR3 is TGTGCCAGCAGCCAAGCGGGGGGGTCCGAGACCCAGTACTTC. It yields the protein CASSQAGGSETQYF.

V and J are TRBV9 and TRBJ2-5; D may be TRBD1 (6 bases). Trimming pared 3 bases from V and 0 bases from J, leaving 12 bases between. Germline CDR1 reads SGDLS; CDR2 reads YYNGEE. This CDR3 region has 15 residues. This CDR3 reads CASSAGHRDQETQYF. In DNA, the CDR3 is TGTGCCAGCAGCGCCGGACACAGGGACCAAGAGACCCAGTACTTC. Filled out from reference TRBV9 and TRBJ2-5, the complete variable domain reads DSGVTQTPKHLITATGQRVTLRCSPRSGDLSVYWYQQSLDQGLQFLIQYYNGEERAKGNILERFSAQQFPDLHSELNLSSLELGDSALYFCASSAGHRDQETQYFGPGTRLLVL.

The chain joins TRBV25-1 to TRBJ1-4; D perhaps matches TRBD1 (6 bases). The CDR3 loop spans 17 amino acids. The V gene lost 5 bases and the J gene lost 8 bases, with 24 bases spanning the gap. Germline CDR1 is MGHDK and CDR2 is SYGVNS. CDR3 amino acids: CASSNFRFRDKGEKLFF. The CDR3 coding sequence is TGTGCCAGCAGTAACTTTCGCTTCCGGGACAAAGGGGAAAAACTGTTTTTT.

The chain has TRBV5-1 and TRBJ1-6; D perhaps matches TRBD1 (5 bases). V shed 5 bases and J shed 8 bases, with 17 bases lying between them. The CDR3 is 15 residues long. From germline, CDR1 is SGHRS and CDR2 YFSETQ. The CDR3, as DNA: TGCGCCAGCAGGTACGGGCCGGAGGGGCATTCACCCCTCCACTTT. Encoded protein: CASRYGPEGHSPLHF.

This chain links TRBV10-3 with TRBJ1-3; D not certain. Germline V gives CDR1 ENHRY, CDR2 SYGVKD. V lost 6 bases, J lost 0 bases, and 9 bases lay in between. The CDR3 length is 14 residues. For the CDR3, the DNA is TGTGCCATCAGCGGTGCCCACTCTGGAAACACCATATATTTT. This encodes CAISGAHSGNTIYF.

This clone was seen more than once but under ten times. The chain has TRBV19 and TRBJ1-6; 7 bases are shared with TRBD1. V dropped 0 bases and J dropped 7; count of bases not matched to a gene: 6. The CDR3 contains 16 residues. Germline V gene sequence: CDR1 LNHDA, CDR2 SQIVND (reference sequence). The CDR3 sequence is CASSIDGGGYNSPLHF. For the CDR3, the DNA is TGTGCCAGTAGTATAGACGGAGGGGGCTACAATTCACCCCTCCACTTT.

This clone was counted only a few times. This chain uses TRBV27 with TRBJ1-5; maybe TRBD1 (5 bases). The germline CDR1 and CDR2 sequences are MNHEY and SMNVEV (reference sequence). There are 15 residues in the CDR3. V gave up 2 bases and J gave up 6 bases, with 14 bases separating them. The CDR3 spells CASSLSPTARQPQHF. The CDR3, as DNA: TGTGCCAGCAGTTTAAGCCCGACAGCTCGTCAGCCCCAGCATTTT.

The chain is built from TRBV7-2 and TRBJ1-6; D is undetermined. Germline V gene sequence: CDR1 SGHTA, CDR2 FQGNSA. The V end was cut by 1 base, the J end by 7 bases, with 5 bases between. The CDR3 runs 13 residues. CDR3 residues: CASSLERNSPLHF. Written as DNA, the CDR3 is TGTGCCAGCAGCTTAGAGCGAAATTCACCCCTCCACTTT. The full variable domain, in which reference TRBV7-2 and TRBJ1-6 provide the parts outside the CDR3, is GAGVSQSPSNKVTEKGKDVELRCDPISGHTALYWYRQSLGQGLEFLIYFQGNSAPDKSGLPSDRFSAERTGGSVSTLTIQRTQQEDSAVYLCASSLERNSPLHFGNGTRLTVT.

The chain couples TRBV7-9 to TRBJ1-1; D possibly corresponds to TRBD1 (5 bases). V dropped 4 bases and J dropped 2 bases, with 14 bases sitting between them. From germline, CDR1 is SEHNR and CDR2 FQNEAQ (reference sequence). The CDR3 length is 15 residues. CDR3 residues: CASSWRGRTNTEAFF. The DNA of the CDR3 is TGTGCCAGCAGCTGGAGGGGACGGACAAACACTGAAGCTTTCTTT.

V and J are TRBV27 and TRBJ1-1; tentative D call: TRBD1 (6 bases). CDR1 is MNHEY and CDR2 is SMNVEV in the germline V gene (reference sequence). The CDR3 consists of 14 residues. Trimming stripped 4 bases from V and 1 base from J, with 10 bases between. The CDR3 is CASSWDMRNTEAFF. As DNA, the CDR3 is TGTGCCAGCAGTTGGGACATGAGGAACACTGAAGCTTTCTTT.

With respect to this clone: The same CDR3 also results from other DNA sequences found in this sample. This sequence joins TRBV9 and TRBJ2-5; D may be TRBD2 (7 bases). V dropped 0 bases and J dropped 3 bases, with 15 bases sitting between them. This CDR3 region has 16 residues. The germline V gene has CDR1 SGDLS and CDR2 YYNGEE. The CDR3 sequence: CASSVAPSGGEETQYF. The CDR3 DNA is TGTGCCAGCAGCGTAGCCCCCTCGGGGGGCGAAGAGACCCAGTACTTC.

V usage is TRBV7-3 and J usage is TRBJ1-1; TRBD1 aligns across 7 bases. The V gene's germline CDR1 is SGHTA and CDR2 FQGTGA. V was clipped by 3 bases and J by 4 bases; unmatched bases: 2. The CDR3 consists of 13 residues. The chain's CDR3 is CASSLSGGTEAFF. The DNA of the CDR3 is TGTGCCAGCAGCTTGTCAGGGGGCACTGAAGCTTTCTTT. The variable domain in full, completed from reference TRBV7-3 and TRBJ1-1, reads GAGVSQTPSNKVTEKGKYVELRCDPISGHTALYWYRQSLGQGPEFLIYFQGTGAADDSGLPNDRFFAVRPEGSVSTLKIQRTERGDSAVYLCASSLSGGTEAFFGQGTRLTVV.

The chain uses TRBV4-3 and TRBJ1-2; 7 positions match TRBD1. From germline, CDR1 is LGHNA and CDR2 YSLEER. The V and J ends lost 1 base and 6 bases, in that order; junction bases with no gene match: 5. The CDR3 has 14 amino acids. The DNA of the CDR3 is TGCGCCAGCAGCCAAGGGCACAGGGGTGATGGCTACACCTTC. Translating it yields CASSQGHRGDGYTF.

The V call is TRBV14, the J call TRBJ2-1, with 8 nucleotides matching TRBD2. CDR1 and CDR2 from the germline V gene are SGHDN and FVKESK. This CDR3 contains 15 residues. J gave up 8 bases and V 6 bases, and 12 bases lay outside the gene matches. CDR3 coding DNA: TGTGCCAGCAGGGGATTCGACGGGGGGGCCTATGAGCAGTTCTTC. Its translation: CASRGFDGGAYEQFF.

V usage is TRBV11-3 and J usage is TRBJ2-7; D call uncertain. V dropped 1 base and J dropped 4 bases, with 8 bases sitting between them. The germline V gene encodes CDR1 SGHNT and CDR2 YENEEA. The CDR3 contains 13 residues. CDR3 residues: CASSLGQQYEQYF. The CDR3 coding sequence is TGTGCCAGCAGCTTAGGACAACAATACGAGCAGTACTTC.